Sequencing of this T cell receptor (beta chain) was carried out in a study of regulatory T cells in long-lasting Graves disease. Time point denoted: newly diagnosed GD, antithyroid drugs for less than 3 months. After RNA was extracted from PBMCs, the TCR library was made from it. V gave up 2 bases and J gave up 4 bases, with 15 bases separating them. The germline V gene has CDR1 LGHNA and CDR2 YNFKEQ. The CDR3 is 16 amino acids. Combining iRepertoire HTBI primers with Arm-PCR of CDR3 regions, the authors built TCR beta libraries. TCRdb fed the multiplex PCR reads into MiXCR, producing one record per CDR3 protein. The table has 400,000 to 500,000 distinct CDR3 sequences, about 17% seen once. The data also belong to a second study, concerning T cells in Graves' hyperthyroidism and ophthalmopathy. That paper states: Expanded thyroid clonotypes (above 0.001) were mostly also found in blood.

The specimen comprised peripheral blood mononuclear cells (PBMCs), sampled at new diagnosis, from a patient treated with antithyroid drugs. The genes are TRBV4-2 and TRBJ2-1; D remains ambiguous. The source is a woman between 18 and 29 years old with Graves disease. The CDR3 sequence: CASSQPLAALYNEQFF. The CDR3 DNA sequence: TGTGCCAGCAGCCAACCTCTTGCGGCGCTTTACAATGAGCAGTTCTTC.